This T cell receptor (beta chain) emerged from a study of shared clonotypes between healthy human individuals. The overall study: There were three CD4 naive, three CD4 memory, two CD8 naive and one CD8 memory plates per donor.

The study, taken as a whole, reports: Naive subsets usually exceeded memory subsets in estimated richness.

Germline CDR1 reads SGHVS; CDR2 reads FNYEAQ. The V and J ends lost 4 bases and 3 bases respectively, with 15 bases between them. CDR3 length: 15 amino acids. Measured with immunoSEQ multiplex PCR; TCRdb has only the in-frame clones, and not every one. The table records over 750,000 clones, about 96% of them present only once. The naive CD8 fraction comprised CD45RO-negative cells positively selected for CCR7 and excluded terminally differentiated effector memory CD45RA+ cells. All the donors were Caucasian adults who lived in Nashville, Tennessee. With respect to this clone: The target antigen is unknown.

This TCR derives from a man under 40 in good health. The chain employs TRBV7-6 and TRBJ2-5; a possible D gene is TRBD1 (5 bases). The sample consisted of naive CD8+ T cells sorted from blood. The CDR3 spells CASSSEFLTEETQYF. In DNA form, the CDR3 reads TGTGCCAGCAGCTCCGAATTTTTGACAGAAGAGACCCAGTACTTC. Full variable domain (outside the CDR3, taken from reference TRBV7-6 and TRBJ2-5): GAGVSQSPRYKVTKRGQDVALRCDPISGHVSLYWYRQALGQGPEFLTYFNYEAQQDKSGLPNDRFSAERPEGSISTLTIQRTEQRDSAMYRCASSSEFLTEETQYFGPGTRLLVL.